The 8 T cell receptor beta chains given below trace back to one sample, sequenced in a study of T-cell reconstitution after alpha-beta-depleted transplantation in children. Molecular barcoding with unique molecular identifiers was used for the TCRbeta library. Using its own MiXCR run on the PCR reads, TCRdb lists one record per CDR3 protein. The table shows around 300,000 distinct CDR3 sequences, with roughly 12% occurring only once. The input for sequencing was peripheral blood, taken 180 days after TCRalphabeta/CD19-depleted stem cell transplant. The receptor set was obtained from a male patient aged 2-15 years who had a stem cell transplant for chronic granulomatous disease, so the T cells may come from the graft donor.

This clonotype was detected many times. The chain joins TRBV5-1 to TRBJ2-2; 7 nucleotides align to TRBD1. Germline values: CDR1 SGHRS, CDR2 YFSETQ. V lost 2 bases and J lost 4; bases outside the gene matches: 2. The CDR3 loop spans 14 amino acids. The CDR3: CASSFEGATGELFF. The CDR3 DNA reads as TGCGCCAGCAGCTTCGAGGGGGCCACCGGGGAGCTGTTTTTT.

In this sample, this clonotype turned up many times. This rearrangement joins TRBV7-8 to TRBJ2-2; D is unresolved. Trimming pared 1 base from V and 4 bases from J, leaving 10 bases between. Germline V CDR1 and CDR2: SGHVS, FQNEAQ. There are 15 residues in the CDR3. The CDR3 sequence: CASSLGNSPTGELFF. The CDR3 region has the DNA TGTGCCAGCAGCTTAGGCAACAGCCCCACCGGGGAGCTGTTTTTT.

The table lists this clonotype with many counts. V is TRBV6-5 and J is TRBJ2-1, with D unresolved. Germline V gene data show CDR1 as MNHEY and CDR2 as SVGAGI. The CDR3 spans 15 residues. Trimming shortened V by 2 bases and J by 3 bases, and 11 bases separated the two germline ends. The CDR3 DNA follows: TGTGCCAGCAGTTACGTTGCAGGTTTCTACAATGAGCAGTTCTTC. Translation gives CASSYVAGFYNEQFF.

The genes are TRBV13 and TRBJ2-5; 8 bases are shared with TRBD2. The germline V gene encodes CDR1 PRHDT and CDR2 FYEKMQ (reference sequence). V trimming: 3 bases; J trimming: 4 bases; junction bases outside the gene matches: 13. The CDR3 runs to 17 residues. This chain's CDR3 is CASSFRSGGAGGETQYF. Written as DNA, the CDR3 is TGTGCCAGCAGCTTTAGGTCCGGGGGGGCCGGAGGAGAGACCCAGTACTTC.

This clonotype was counted many times. CDR3 bases: TGTGCCAGCAGTTACGCGGGGATCCAAGAGACCCAGTACTTC. It is translated as CASSYAGIQETQYF. The rearrangement links TRBV6-2 or TRBV6-3 to TRBJ2-5, with D tentatively TRBD2 (6 bases). In germline, CDR1 is MNHEY, CDR2 SVGEGT. Between the trimmed V and J ends, which lost 2 bases and 1 base, there was a span of 8 bases. This CDR3 is built from 14 residues.

Details on this clonotype: This may stem from a read error, because a much larger clone lies one nucleotide away. The rearrangement uses TRBV7-2 and TRBJ1-2, with a tentative D call TRBD1 (6 bases). The CDR3 has 14 residues. From germline, CDR1 is SGHTA and CDR2 FQGNSA. Deletions cut 4 bases from V and 0 bases from J, with 9 bases between. The CDR3 DNA is TGTGCCAGCAGCTCGAACAGGGCTAACTATGGCTACACCTTC. It yields the protein CASSSNRANYGYTF.

Of note for this clonotype: This may come from a read error, since a much larger clone is one base off. This rearrangement joins TRBV28 to TRBJ2-5; TRBD1 agrees at 7 bases. The CDR3 contains 13 residues. Germline loops: CDR1 MDHEN, CDR2 SYDVKM. CDR3 sequence (DNA): TGTGCCCGCAGTTCGACAGGGTCGGAGACCCAGTACTTC. This translates into CARSSTGSETQYF.

This clonotype was counted many times. The chain is built from TRBV6-5 and TRBJ2-7; tentatively, D is TRBD1 (6 bases). There are 13 residues in the CDR3. With 4 bases removed from V and 6 bases from J, the gap between germline ends came to 13 bases. Germline loops: CDR1 MNHEY, CDR2 SVGAGI. The CDR3: CASSLTGYGEQYF. The CDR3 DNA sequence: TGTGCCAGCAGTTTAACAGGGTACGGCGAGCAGTACTTC.